These 7 T cell receptor beta chains came from one sample sequenced in a study of blood T cell repertoires in COVID-19. Assay used: immunoSEQ multiplex PCR; TCRdb lists only in-frame clones, some missing. The sample lists approximately 240,000 clones, 82% occurring once. The sample was peripheral blood. These receptors originate from an elderly woman with active or convalescent COVID-19.

J is TRBJ2-3 and V is TRBV7-9; 13 nucleotides match TRBD2. Germline trimming cut 5 bases from V and 3 bases from J; bases unmatched to any gene: 5. Germline V gives CDR1 SEHNR, CDR2 FQNEAQ (reference sequence). The CDR3 is 16 residues long. The CDR3 nucleotides are TGTGCCAGCAGCCGGACTAGCGGGAGAAGTACAGATACGCAGTATTTT. It is translated as CASSRTSGRSTDTQYF.

This rearrangement joins TRBV5-1 to TRBJ2-3; possibly TRBD1 for D (5 bases). With 1 base removed from V and 3 bases from J, the gap between germline ends came to 6 bases. The CDR3 runs to 13 residues. CDR1 and CDR2 (germline): SGHRS, YFSETQ. DNA for the CDR3: TGCGCCAGCAGCTTGAAGGGGACAGATACGCAGTATTTT. Translating it yields CASSLKGTDTQYF.

The V call is TRBV6-5, the J call TRBJ1-1; 10 nucleotides align to TRBD1. The CDR3 contains 13 residues. Germline V gives CDR1 MNHEY, CDR2 SVGAGI. Trimming took 8 bases from V and 11 from J; bases not matched to a gene: 11. The CDR3 loop is CASFVTGTGAAFF. The CDR3 bases are TGTGCCAGCTTTGTCACCGGGACAGGGGCCGCTTTCTTT.

This chain connects TRBV5-1 to TRBJ1-2; the D gene is possibly TRBD1 (6 bases). The V gene's germline CDR1 is SGHRS and CDR2 YFSETQ. The CDR3 is made up of 15 amino acids. V was clipped by 4 bases and J by 0 bases, with 13 bases between them. The CDR3 is CASSLYGQPNYGYTF. The CDR3 region has the DNA TGCGCCAGCAGCCTATACGGACAGCCTAACTATGGCTACACCTTC.

This rearrangement joins TRBV7-2 to TRBJ2-1; D might be TRBD1 (6 bases). The V and J ends lost 5 bases and 2 bases respectively, with 13 bases between them. Germline CDR1 reads SGHTA; CDR2 reads FQGNSA. The CDR3 spans 15 residues. CDR3 sequence: CASSPTGFPYNEQFF. Written as DNA, the CDR3 is TGTGCCAGCAGCCCAACAGGGTTCCCCTACAATGAGCAGTTCTTC.

The V and J genes are TRBV2 and TRBJ2-3; D might be TRBD1 (5 bases). The CDR3 is 11 residues long. Germline CDR1 reads SNHLY; CDR2 reads FYNNEI. V lost 9 bases to trimming and J lost 1 base, with 5 bases between them. CDR3 amino acids: CARTGTDTQYF. CDR3 nucleotide sequence: TGTGCCAGGACAGGCACAGATACGCAGTATTTT. The full variable domain, its missing parts supplied by reference TRBV2 and TRBJ2-3, is EPEVTQTPSHQVTQMGQEVILRCVPISNHLYFYWYRQILGQKVEFLVSFYNNEISEKSEIFDDQFSVERPDGSNFTLKIRSTKLEDSAMYFCARTGTDTQYFGPGTRLTVL.

The J gene is TRBJ2-2, the V gene TRBV5-1; TRBD1 agrees at 9 bases. The germline CDR1 and CDR2 sequences are SGHRS and YFSETQ. The CDR3 spans 16 residues. The V and J ends lost 2 bases and 6 bases, in that order; junction bases with no gene match: 8. The CDR3 protein is CASSFAGQGIAGELFF. Here the CDR3 DNA reads TGCGCCAGCAGCTTCGCCGGACAGGGGATCGCCGGGGAGCTGTTTTTT.